This is a list of T cell receptor beta chains from one sample in a study of CXCR3-negative and CXCR3-positive naive CD8 T cells. TCRdb re-called the 5' RACE reads and shows each CDR3 protein once, DNA omitted. Here the sample table reports around 63,000 distinct CDR3 sequences. Specimen: naive CXCR3+ CD8+ T cells from blood. All receptors derive from a human donor in good health. Some clones in this sample may be carry-over from other donors' samples. Each CDR3 is given with its conserved first and last residue. Fields, in order: J gene, V gene, CDR3 protein.

TRBJ1-5 | TRBV6-2/TRBV6-3 | CASSYSPRGGQPQHF
TRBJ2-2 | TRBV29-1 | CSVEFGTARGGELFF
TRBJ1-5 | TRBV3-1 | CASSQDSLYQPQHF
TRBJ2-3 | TRBV28 | CASSFRAGEWSDTQYF
TRBJ1-6 | TRBV28 | CASSFGQEDSPLHF
TRBJ2-1 | TRBV6-2/TRBV6-3 | CASSYHGTSGGPWNEQFF
TRBJ1-1 | TRBV4-3 | CASSQLRDRGTEAFF
TRBJ1-2 | TRBV5-4 | CASSSGTERYGYTF
TRBJ2-7 | TRBV12-3/TRBV12-4 | CASSHGLAGEHYF
TRBJ2-7 | TRBV5-1 | CASSLQARDYEQYF
TRBJ2-7 | TRBV29-1 | CSLVLAGVKYF
TRBJ1-6 | TRBV7-3 | CASSLNPRGGGNSPLHF
TRBJ2-1 | TRBV14 | CASSPSWQGVSYNEQFF
TRBJ2-7 | TRBV14 | CASRGQNSYEQYF
TRBJ2-5 | TRBV11-2 | CASRGLKETQYF
TRBJ2-7 | TRBV28 | CASSSRTGDEQYF
TRBJ2-1 | TRBV7-8 | CASNTLAGRYNEQFF
TRBJ1-2 | TRBV10-3 | CAISESAGDYGYTF
TRBJ1-1 | TRBV10-3 | CAVQGGTEAFF
TRBJ2-7 | TRBV7-2 | CASSLGGYVDEQYF
TRBJ2-4 | TRBV20-1 | CSVEELDPGPTSELAKNIQYF
TRBJ2-7 | TRBV15 | CATSRSYEQYF
TRBJ2-7 | TRBV12-3/TRBV12-4 | CASSRGWDEQYF
TRBJ1-5 | TRBV9 | CASSAGSQPQHF
TRBJ1-1 | TRBV12-3/TRBV12-4 | CASSLLGFGTEAFF
TRBJ1-5 | TRBV28 | CASSLTDDQPQHF
TRBJ2-7 | TRBV15 | CATSRTGTAGYEQYF
TRBJ2-1 | TRBV14 | CASSQGLTNEQFF
TRBJ2-6 | TRBV7-9 | CASSPRDRDPSGANVLTF
TRBJ2-3 | TRBV7-3 | CASSGRDRAGGTDTQYF
TRBJ1-1 | TRBV7-3 | CASRQNGVTEAFF
TRBJ1-1 | TRBV11-3 | CASSFSINTEAFF
TRBJ2-2 | TRBV9 | CASSVGQNPGELFF
TRBJ2-7 | TRBV7-2 | CASSYRQGREQYF
TRBJ2-1 | TRBV12-3/TRBV12-4 | CASSLLTGGRYEQFF
TRBJ2-1 | TRBV5-1 | CASSDGLSDNEQFF
TRBJ2-7 | TRBV19 | CACSRSGGSYEQYF
TRBJ2-7 | TRBV19 | CASSTGTGVYEQYF
TRBJ1-2 | TRBV6-6 | CASSPSVQGNYGYTF
TRBJ2-1 | TRBV7-9 | CASSSKASGGDEQFF
TRBJ1-2 | TRBV29-1 | CSVREGEGYTF
TRBJ2-5 | TRBV10-3 | CAISALKTDQETQYF
TRBJ2-1 | TRBV7-9 | CASSLVAPSPRSSYNEQFF
TRBJ2-2 | TRBV20-1 | CSATSHSGQGPGELFF
TRBJ2-3 | TRBV6-6 | CASSDGGADTQYF
TRBJ2-2 | TRBV7-9 | CASSPRGPSNTGELFF
TRBJ2-7 | TRBV12-3/TRBV12-4 | CASSFVLIPYEQYF
TRBJ2-1 | TRBV20-1 | CSARGSRLVTIYNEQFF
TRBJ2-3 | TRBV20-1 | CSARDYRGQKQYF
TRBJ1-5 | TRBV6-5 | CASSPMRGGNQPQHF
TRBJ2-5 | TRBV29-1 | CSVEDGFNFLETQYF
TRBJ2-7 | TRBV28 | CASSSRTSGILTLYEQYF
TRBJ2-7 | TRBV28 | CASSSLDGLAGVSYEQYF
TRBJ2-3 | TRBV2 | CASKKTGGTDTQYF